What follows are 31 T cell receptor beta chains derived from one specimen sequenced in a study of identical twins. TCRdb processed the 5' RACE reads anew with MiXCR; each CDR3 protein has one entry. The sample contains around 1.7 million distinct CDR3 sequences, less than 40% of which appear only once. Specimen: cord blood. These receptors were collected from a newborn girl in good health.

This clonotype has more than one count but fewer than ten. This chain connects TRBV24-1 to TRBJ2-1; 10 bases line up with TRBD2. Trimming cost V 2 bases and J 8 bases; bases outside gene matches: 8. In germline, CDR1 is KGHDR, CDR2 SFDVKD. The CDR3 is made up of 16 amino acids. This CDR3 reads CATSDSARTSGDEQFF. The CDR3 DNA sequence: TGTGCCACCAGTGATTCCGCCCGGACTAGCGGCGATGAGCAGTTCTTC.

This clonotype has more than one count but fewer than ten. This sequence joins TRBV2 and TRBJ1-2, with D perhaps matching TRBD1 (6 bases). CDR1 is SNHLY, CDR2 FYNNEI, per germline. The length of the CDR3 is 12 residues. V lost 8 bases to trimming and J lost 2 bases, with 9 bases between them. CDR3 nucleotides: TGTGCCAGCCCAGGACAGAACTATGGCTACACCTTC. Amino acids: CASPGQNYGYTF.

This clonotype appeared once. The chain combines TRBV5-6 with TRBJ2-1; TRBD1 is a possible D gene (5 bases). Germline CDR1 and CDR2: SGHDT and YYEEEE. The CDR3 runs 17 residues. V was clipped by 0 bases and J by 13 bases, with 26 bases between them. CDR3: CASSLVGLPGVGKTQFF. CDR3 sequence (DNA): TGTGCCAGCAGCTTGGTGGGGCTACCTGGGGTTGGGAAGACCCAGTTCTTC.

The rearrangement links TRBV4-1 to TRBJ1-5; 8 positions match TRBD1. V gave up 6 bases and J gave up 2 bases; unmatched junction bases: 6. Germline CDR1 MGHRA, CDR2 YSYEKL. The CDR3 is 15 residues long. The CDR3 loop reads CASRDRDLGNQPQHF. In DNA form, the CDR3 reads TGCGCCAGCAGGGACAGGGATCTGGGCAATCAGCCCCAGCATTTT.

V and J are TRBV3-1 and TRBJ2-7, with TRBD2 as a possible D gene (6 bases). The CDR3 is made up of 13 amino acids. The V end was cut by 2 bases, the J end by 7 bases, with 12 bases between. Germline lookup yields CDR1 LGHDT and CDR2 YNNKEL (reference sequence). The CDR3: CASSQLASDEQYF. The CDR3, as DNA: TGTGCCAGCAGCCAACTAGCGAGCGATGAGCAGTACTTC.

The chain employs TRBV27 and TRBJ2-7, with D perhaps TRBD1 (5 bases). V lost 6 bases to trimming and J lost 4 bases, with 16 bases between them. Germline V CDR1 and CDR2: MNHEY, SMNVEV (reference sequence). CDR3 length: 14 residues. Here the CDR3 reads CASSDRAGDYEQYF. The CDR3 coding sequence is TGTGCCAGCAGCGACAGAGCTGGAGATTACGAGCAGTACTTC.

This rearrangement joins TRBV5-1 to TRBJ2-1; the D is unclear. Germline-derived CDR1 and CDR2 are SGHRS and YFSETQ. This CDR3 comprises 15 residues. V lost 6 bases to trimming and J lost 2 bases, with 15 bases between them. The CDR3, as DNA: TGCGCCAGCACCCAATTAGACATCCCCTACAATGAGCAGTTCTTC. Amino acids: CASTQLDIPYNEQFF.

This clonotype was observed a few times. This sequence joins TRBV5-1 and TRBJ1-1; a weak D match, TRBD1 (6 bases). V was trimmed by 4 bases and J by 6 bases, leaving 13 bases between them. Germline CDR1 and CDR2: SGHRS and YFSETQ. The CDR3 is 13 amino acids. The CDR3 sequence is CASSNREGPEAFF. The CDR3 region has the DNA TGCGCCAGCAGCAACAGGGAAGGCCCTGAAGCTTTCTTT.

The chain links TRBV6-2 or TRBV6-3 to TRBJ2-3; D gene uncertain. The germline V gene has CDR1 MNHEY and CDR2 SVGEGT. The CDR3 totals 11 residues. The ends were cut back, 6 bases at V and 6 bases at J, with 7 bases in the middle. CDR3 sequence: CASRSLDTQYF. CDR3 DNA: TGTGCCAGCAGGTCGTTGGATACGCAGTATTTT.

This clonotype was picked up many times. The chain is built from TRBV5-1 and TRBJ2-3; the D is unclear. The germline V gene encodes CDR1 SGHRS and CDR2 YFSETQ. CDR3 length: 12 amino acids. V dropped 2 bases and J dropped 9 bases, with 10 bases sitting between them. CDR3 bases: TGCGCCAGCAGCTTCCTCGTGGGGACGCAGTATTTT. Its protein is CASSFLVGTQYF.

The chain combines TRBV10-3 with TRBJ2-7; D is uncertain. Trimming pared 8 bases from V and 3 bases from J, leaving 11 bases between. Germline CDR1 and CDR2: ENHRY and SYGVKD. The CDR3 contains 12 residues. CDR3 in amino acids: CAIGPGSYEQYF. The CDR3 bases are TGTGCCATCGGGCCCGGCAGCTACGAGCAGTACTTC.

CDR3 sequence: CSARPLGGAPYEQYF. In nucleotides, the CDR3 is TGCAGTGCTAGACCCTTAGGGGGTGCCCCCTACGAGCAGTACTTC. The chain carries TRBV20-1 and TRBJ2-7; tentative D call: TRBD1 (6 bases). From germline, CDR1 is DFQATT and CDR2 SNEGSKA (reference sequence). The V end lost 2 bases, the J end lost 2 bases, and 16 bases lay between the germline ends. CDR3 length: 15 residues.

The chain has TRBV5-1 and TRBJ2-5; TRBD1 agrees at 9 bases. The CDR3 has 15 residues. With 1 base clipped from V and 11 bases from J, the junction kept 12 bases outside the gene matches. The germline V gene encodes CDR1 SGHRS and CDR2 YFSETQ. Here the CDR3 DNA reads TGCGCCAGCAGCTTGATGGGACAGGGAAACAATGAGCAGTACTTC. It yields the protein CASSLMGQGNNEQYF. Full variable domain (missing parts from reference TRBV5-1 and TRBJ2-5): KAGVTQTPRYLIKTRGQQVTLSCSPISGHRSVSWYQQTPGQGLQFLFEYFSETQRNKGNFPGRFSGRQFSNSRSEMNVSTLELGDSALYLCASSLMGQGNNEQYFGPGTRLLVL.

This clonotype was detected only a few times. The CDR3 nucleotides are TGTGCCAGCATCGAGATCGGGGACAGGGGGCATGGTGGAGATACGCAGTATTTT. Translated, it gives CASIEIGDRGHGGDTQYF. The genes are TRBV6-1 and TRBJ2-3; 12 bases are shared with TRBD1. V gave up 7 bases and J gave up 5 bases; unmatched junction bases: 16. This CDR3 region has 18 residues. CDR1 and CDR2 from the germline V gene are MNHNS and SASEGT.

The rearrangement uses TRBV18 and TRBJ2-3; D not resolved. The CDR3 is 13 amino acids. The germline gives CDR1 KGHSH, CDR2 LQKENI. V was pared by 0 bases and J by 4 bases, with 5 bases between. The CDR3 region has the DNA TGTGCCAGCTCACCACCCCCCCCAGATACGCAGTATTTT. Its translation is CASSPPPPDTQYF.

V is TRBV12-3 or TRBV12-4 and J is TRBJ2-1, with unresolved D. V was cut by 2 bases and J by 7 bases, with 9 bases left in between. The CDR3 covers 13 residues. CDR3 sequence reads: CASSLITRNEQFF. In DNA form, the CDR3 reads TGTGCCAGCAGTTTAATTACGAGGAATGAGCAGTTCTTC.

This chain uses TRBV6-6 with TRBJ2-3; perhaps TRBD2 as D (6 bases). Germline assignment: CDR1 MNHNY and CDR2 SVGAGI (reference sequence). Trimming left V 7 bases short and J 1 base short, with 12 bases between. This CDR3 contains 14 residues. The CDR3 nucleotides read TGTGCCAGCAAGGGGCTAGCGCGCACAGATACGCAGTATTTT. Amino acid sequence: CASKGLARTDTQYF.

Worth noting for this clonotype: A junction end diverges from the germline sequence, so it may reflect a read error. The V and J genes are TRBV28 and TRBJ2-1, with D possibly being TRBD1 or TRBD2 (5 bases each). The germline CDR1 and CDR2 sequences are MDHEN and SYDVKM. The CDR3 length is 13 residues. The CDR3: CAISTQGPNEQFF. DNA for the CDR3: TGTGCCATCAGTACTCAGGGACCTAATGAGCAGTTCTTC.

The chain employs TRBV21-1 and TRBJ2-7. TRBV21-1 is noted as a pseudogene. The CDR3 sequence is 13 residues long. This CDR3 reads CASSKHSTYEQYF. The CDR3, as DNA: TGTGCCAGCAGCAAACACTCAACCTACGAGCAGTACTTC.

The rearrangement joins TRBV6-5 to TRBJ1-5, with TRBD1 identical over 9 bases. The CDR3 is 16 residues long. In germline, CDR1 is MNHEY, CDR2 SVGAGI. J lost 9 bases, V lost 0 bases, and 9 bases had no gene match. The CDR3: CASSYSAPGQGWPQHF. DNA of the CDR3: TGTGCCAGCAGTTACTCCGCCCCGGGACAGGGATGGCCCCAGCATTTT.

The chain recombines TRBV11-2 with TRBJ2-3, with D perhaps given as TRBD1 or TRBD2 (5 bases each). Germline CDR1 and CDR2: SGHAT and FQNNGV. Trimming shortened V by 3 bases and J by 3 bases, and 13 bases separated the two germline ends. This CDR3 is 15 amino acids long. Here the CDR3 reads CASSFPGPATDTQYF. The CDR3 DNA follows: TGTGCCAGCAGCTTCCCGGGACCAGCTACAGATACGCAGTATTTT.

This CDR3 reads CSAAPPGYYGYTF. CDR3 in DNA: TGCAGTGCCGCTCCTCCAGGGTACTATGGCTACACCTTC. The V gene is TRBV20-1, the J gene TRBJ1-2, with D possibly matching TRBD1 (5 bases). Trimming cost V 6 bases and J 3 bases, with 14 bases left between them. This CDR3 is built from 13 residues. The germline CDR1 and CDR2 sequences are DFQATT and SNEGSKA (reference sequence).

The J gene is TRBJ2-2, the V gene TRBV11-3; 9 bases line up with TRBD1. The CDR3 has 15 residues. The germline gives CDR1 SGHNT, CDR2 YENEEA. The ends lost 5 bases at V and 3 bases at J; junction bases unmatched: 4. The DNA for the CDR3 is TGTGCCAGCAGCACAGGGGGCCCGGACACCGGGGAGCTGTTTTTT. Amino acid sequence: CASSTGGPDTGELFF. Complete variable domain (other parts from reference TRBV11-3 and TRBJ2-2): EAGVVQSPRYKIIEKKQPVAFWCNPISGHNTLYWYLQNLGQGPELLIRYENEEAVDDSQLPKDRFSAERLKGVDSTLKIQPAELGDSAVYLCASSTGGPDTGELFFGEGSRLTVL.

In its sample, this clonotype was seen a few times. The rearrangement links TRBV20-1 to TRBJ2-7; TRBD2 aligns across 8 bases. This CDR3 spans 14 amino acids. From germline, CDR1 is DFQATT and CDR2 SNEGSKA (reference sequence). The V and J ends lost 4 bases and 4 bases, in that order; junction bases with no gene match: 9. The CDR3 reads CSATPGAGGYEQYF. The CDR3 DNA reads TGCAGTGCTACCCCTGGGGCGGGGGGTTACGAGCAGTACTTC.

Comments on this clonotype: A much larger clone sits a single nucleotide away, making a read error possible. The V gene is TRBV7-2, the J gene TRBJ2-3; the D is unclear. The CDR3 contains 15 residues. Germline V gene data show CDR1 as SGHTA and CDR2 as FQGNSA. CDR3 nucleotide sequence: TGTGTCAGCAGCTTAGTGATCAACCGGCTCGTCACGCAGTATTTT. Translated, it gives CVSSLVINRLVTQYF.

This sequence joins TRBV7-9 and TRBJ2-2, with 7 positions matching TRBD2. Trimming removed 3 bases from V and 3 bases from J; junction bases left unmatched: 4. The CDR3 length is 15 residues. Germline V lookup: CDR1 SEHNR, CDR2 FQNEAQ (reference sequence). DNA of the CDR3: TGTGCCAGCAGCTTTTTCAGCGGGGACACCGGGGAGCTGTTTTTT. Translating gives CASSFFSGDTGELFF.

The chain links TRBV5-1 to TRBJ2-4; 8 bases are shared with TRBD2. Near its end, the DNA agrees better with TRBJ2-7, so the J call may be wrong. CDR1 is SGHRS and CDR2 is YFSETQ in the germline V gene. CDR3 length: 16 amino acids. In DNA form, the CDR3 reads TGCGCCAGCAGCTCCCTTTACTCCGGGACTAGGAACGAGCAGTACTTC. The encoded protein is CASSSLYSGTRNEQYF.

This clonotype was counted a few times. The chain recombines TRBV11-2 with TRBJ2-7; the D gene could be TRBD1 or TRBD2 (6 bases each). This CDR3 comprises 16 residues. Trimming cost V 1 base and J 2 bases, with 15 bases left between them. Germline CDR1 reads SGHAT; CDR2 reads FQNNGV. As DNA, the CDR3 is TGTGCCAGCAGCTTAGCTCGGGGGCCCATCCCCTACGAGCAGTACTTC. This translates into CASSLARGPIPYEQYF.

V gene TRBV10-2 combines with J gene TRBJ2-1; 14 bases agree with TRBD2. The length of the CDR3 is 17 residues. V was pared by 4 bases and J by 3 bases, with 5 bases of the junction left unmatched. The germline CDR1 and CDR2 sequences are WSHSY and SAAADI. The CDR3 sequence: CASSGLAGGPGYNEQFF. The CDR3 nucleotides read TGCGCCAGCAGTGGACTAGCGGGGGGGCCGGGCTACAATGAGCAGTTCTTC.

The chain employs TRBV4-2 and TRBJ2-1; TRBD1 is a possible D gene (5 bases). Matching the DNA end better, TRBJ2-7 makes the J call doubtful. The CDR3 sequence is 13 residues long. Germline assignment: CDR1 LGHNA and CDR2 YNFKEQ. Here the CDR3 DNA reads TGTGCCAGCAGCCACGTCAGGGTCAATGAGCAGTACTTC. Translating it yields CASSHVRVNEQYF.

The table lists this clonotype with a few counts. CDR3 bases: TGTGCCAGCAGCCGCCGGGACAGGTCCTACAATGAGCAGTACTTC. Translation gives CASSRRDRSYNEQYF. This rearrangement joins TRBV28 to TRBJ2-1; 8 bases line up with TRBD1. The DNA end is a closer match to TRBJ2-7, so the J assignment may be wrong. The CDR3 spans 15 residues. Germline V gives CDR1 MDHEN, CDR2 SYDVKM.